Listed here are 19 T cell receptor beta chains from one sample, sequenced in a study of somatic mutations in cytotoxic T cells in rheumatoid arthritis. Produced via immunoSEQ multiplex PCR; TCRdb's table is partial and in-frame only. Here the sample spans 15,000 or so clones, around nine tenths being singletons. Sequencing used CD4+ T cells sorted from blood. The receptor set was obtained from a man between 65 and 79 years old with rheumatoid arthritis.

The rearrangement joins TRBV7-3 to TRBJ2-7; TRBD2 might be the D (7 bases). Trimming removed 5 bases at V and 6 bases at J, with 20 bases between. The CDR3 extends over 15 amino acids. Germline CDR1 SGHTA, CDR2 FQGTGA. The CDR3 sequence: CASSPRGGALGEQYF. CDR3 coding DNA: TGTGCCAGCAGCCCAAGGGGGGGCGCATTAGGCGAGCAGTACTTC.

This chain connects TRBV5-1 to TRBJ2-3; a possible D gene is TRBD2 (6 bases). The CDR3 consists of 14 residues. In germline, CDR1 is SGHRS, CDR2 YFSETQ. Trimming shortened V by 0 bases and J by 7 bases, and 12 bases separated the two germline ends. The CDR3 sequence: CASSLGMGGNTQYF. The DNA of the CDR3 is TGCGCCAGCAGCTTGGGGATGGGCGGGAATACGCAGTATTTT.

The rearrangement joins TRBV6-5 to TRBJ2-1; 10 bases are shared with TRBD2. Germline CDR1 MNHEY, CDR2 SVGAGI. This CDR3 has 14 residues. With 4 bases clipped from V and 4 bases from J, the junction kept 1 base outside the gene matches. CDR3: CASSWTSGYNEQFF. CDR3 nucleotide sequence: TGTGCCAGCAGTTGGACTAGCGGATACAATGAGCAGTTCTTC.

The chain couples TRBV11-2 to TRBJ2-3; 11 bases agree with TRBD2. In germline, CDR1 is SGHAT, CDR2 FQNNGV. V was pared by 5 bases and J by 6 bases, with 10 bases of the junction left unmatched. The CDR3 totals 16 residues. CDR3 nucleotide sequence: TGTGCCAGCAGCCCACGACTAGCGGGAAATTGGGATACGCAGTATTTT. The encoded protein is CASSPRLAGNWDTQYF.

This chain connects TRBV10-3 to TRBJ2-1; possible D gene TRBD1, 6 bases. Trimming left V 6 bases short and J 6 bases short, with 9 bases between. The CDR3 loop spans 12 amino acids. Germline V gene lookup returns CDR1 ENHRY and CDR2 SYGVKD. CDR3 region: CAISGQSNEQFF. CDR3 DNA sequence: TGTGCCATCAGCGGACAGTCCAATGAGCAGTTCTTC.

This clone was seen a few times. This chain links TRBV19 with TRBJ2-1; TRBD1 is a possible D gene (6 bases). Germline V CDR1 and CDR2: LNHDA, SQIVND (reference sequence). Trimming removed 0 bases at V and 0 bases at J, with 15 bases between. This CDR3 spans 18 amino acids. As DNA, the CDR3 is TGTGCCAGTAGTATAGATCACATCAGGGGAACCTCCTACAATGAGCAGTTCTTC. This translates into CASSIDHIRGTSYNEQFF.

This sequence joins TRBV10-1 and TRBJ2-1; a possible D gene is TRBD2 (6 bases). Germline V gene sequence: CDR1 WNHNN, CDR2 SYGVQD (reference sequence). This CDR3 has 13 amino acids. V shed 5 bases and J shed 10 bases, with 15 bases lying between them. The CDR3 coding sequence is TGCGCCAGCAGTCGGTCCCAAGGAGGGGAGCAGTTCTTC. The encoded protein is CASSRSQGGEQFF.

The genes are TRBV18 and TRBJ1-1; 7 bases fit TRBD1. The length of the CDR3 is 15 residues. Germline assignment: CDR1 KGHSH and CDR2 LQKENI. V lost 4 bases, J lost 2 bases, and 7 bases stayed unmatched. The CDR3 nucleotides read TGTGCCAGCTCACTCAACAGGGGACTTAACACTGAAGCTTTCTTT. This codes for CASSLNRGLNTEAFF. Drawing the rest from reference TRBV18 and TRBJ1-1, the complete variable domain is NAGVMQNPRHLVRRRGQEARLRCSPMKGHSHVYWYRQLPEEGLKFMVYLQKENIIDESGMPKERFSAEFPKEGPSILRIQQVVRGDSAAYFCASSLNRGLNTEAFFGQGTRLTVV.

This sequence joins TRBV5-1 and TRBJ2-2; no definite D call. There are 14 residues in the CDR3. V was shortened by 0 bases and J by 4 bases, with 7 bases between the two germline ends. The germline gives CDR1 SGHRS, CDR2 YFSETQ. The CDR3 here is CASSLVGGTGELFF. CDR3 coding DNA: TGCGCCAGCAGCTTGGTAGGCGGCACCGGGGAGCTGTTTTTT. The variable domain in full, with the rest retrieved from reference TRBV5-1 and TRBJ2-2, is KAGVTQTPRYLIKTRGQQVTLSCSPISGHRSVSWYQQTPGQGLQFLFEYFSETQRNKGNFPGRFSGRQFSNSRSEMNVSTLELGDSALYLCASSLVGGTGELFFGEGSRLTVL.

This clone was picked up a small number of times. V gene TRBV18 combines with J gene TRBJ2-3; D ambiguous. The germline gives CDR1 KGHSH, CDR2 LQKENI. This CDR3 has 15 amino acids. Deletions cut 4 bases from V and 1 base from J, with 12 bases between. For the CDR3, the DNA is TGTGCCAGCTCACAGAACACGTTGCGCACAGATACGCAGTATTTT. It specifies CASSQNTLRTDTQYF.

The CDR3 protein is CASSVVSGANEQFF. CDR3 in DNA: TGTGCCAGCAGCGTCGTTTCGGGAGCCAATGAGCAGTTCTTC. This chain uses TRBV9 with TRBJ2-1; possibly TRBD2 for D (6 bases). Trimming cost V 2 bases and J 6 bases, with 12 bases left between them. Germline V gene sequence: CDR1 SGDLS, CDR2 YYNGEE. The CDR3 length is 14 residues.

This clone was observed a handful of times. A single base is all that separates this from a far larger clone, so a read error is likely. CDR3: CAISYATGENTIYF. CDR3 nucleotide sequence: TGTGCCATCAGTTACGCCACAGGCGAAAACACCATATATTTT. The genes are TRBV6-5 and TRBJ1-3, with D maybe TRBD1 (5 bases). This CDR3 comprises 14 residues. Germline V CDR1 and CDR2: MNHEY, SVGAGI.

The chain links TRBV28 to TRBJ1-2; possible D gene TRBD1, 6 bases. This CDR3 region has 12 residues. The ends were cut back, 6 bases at V and 6 bases at J, with 11 bases in the middle. Germline lookup yields CDR1 MDHEN and CDR2 SYDVKM. CDR3 sequence (DNA): TGTGCCAGCAGCGACTACAGGGATGGCTACACCTTC. Amino acid sequence: CASSDYRDGYTF.

The chain is built from TRBV2 and TRBJ2-7; 9 bases are shared with TRBD1. This CDR3 contains 16 residues. CDR1 and CDR2 (germline): SNHLY, FYNNEI. Trimming removed 6 bases from V and 3 bases from J; junction bases left unmatched: 12. The DNA of the CDR3 is TGTGCCAGCAGCCGACCACTTAGACAGGGGGTCTACGAGCAGTACTTC. It specifies CASSRPLRQGVYEQYF.

This clone was detected a few times. The V gene is TRBV2, the J gene TRBJ2-7; 9 bases match TRBD1. The CDR3 consists of 14 residues. The V and J ends lost 6 bases and 6 bases, in that order; junction bases with no gene match: 9. Germline V gives CDR1 SNHLY, CDR2 FYNNEI. Here the CDR3 reads CASRGDREGIEQYF. The CDR3 DNA sequence: TGTGCCAGCAGAGGGGACAGGGAAGGGATCGAGCAGTACTTC.

DNA for the CDR3: TGTGCCAGCAGCCAAAGGCGGGTGGCGGAGGCTGGCTACACCTTC. It encodes CASSQRRVAEAGYTF. This chain connects TRBV2 to TRBJ1-2; D unresolved. This CDR3 spans 15 amino acids. Trimming removed 6 bases from V and 7 bases from J, with 21 bases in between. The V gene's germline CDR1 is SNHLY and CDR2 FYNNEI.

In its sample, this clone was seen a few times. This chain connects TRBV19 to TRBJ2-3; TRBD2 agrees at 12 bases. V shed 6 bases and J 2 bases; nucleotides not matched to a gene: 3. Germline V gene lookup returns CDR1 LNHDA and CDR2 SQIVND (reference sequence). The CDR3 sequence is 15 residues long. The CDR3 nucleotides read TGTGCCAGTAGCTCTAGCGGGAGGGCCACAGATACGCAGTATTTT. Translation: CASSSSGRATDTQYF.

This chain uses TRBV19 with TRBJ1-2; TRBD1 matches 10 bases. After removal of 3 bases from V and 6 bases from J, the junction contained 4 bases not matched to a gene. In germline, CDR1 is LNHDA, CDR2 SQIVND (reference sequence). This CDR3 is built from 14 residues. The CDR3 sequence: CASSMMGQGNGYTF. In DNA, the CDR3 is TGTGCCAGTAGTATGATGGGACAGGGGAATGGCTACACCTTC.

This sequence joins TRBV5-5 and TRBJ2-7, with 10 bases matching TRBD1. The V gene's germline CDR1 is SGHKS and CDR2 YYEKEE (reference sequence). The CDR3 is made up of 18 amino acids. The ends lost 0 bases at V and 2 bases at J; junction bases unmatched: 11. The DNA for the CDR3 is TGTGCCAGCAGCTTGGCCCCGACAGGGGGCCAAGGGGCCTACGAGCAGTACTTC. Protein: CASSLAPTGGQGAYEQYF.